The clone carrying this TCR beta chain was seen repeatedly, ten times or more. What it binds is not known. The data stem from a study of prognosis after radiotherapy for stage I lung cancer. Study details: Patients were 13 men and roughly six women aged roughly 53 to 85, median around 68 years. The tumor diagnosis was squamous cell carcinoma for six or seven patients and adenocarcinoma for some eleven.

Study-level points and caveats: Median unique TCR clones dropped from around 10,000 to 6,900 after stereotactic body radiation therapy.

Using two-round multiplex PCR, the authors amplified TCR beta CDR3 from genomic DNA. Round-one PCR had primers specific to each TRBV and TRBJ gene. TCRdb passed the multiplex PCR reads through MiXCR, listing each CDR3 protein once. There are about 26,000 distinct CDR3 sequences in the sample; 25% to 35% occur only once, and about a third lies in the top ten. Between the trimmed V and J ends, which lost 5 bases and 0 bases, there was a span of 17 bases. The CDR3 is 17 amino acids. The germline V gene has CDR1 SGHTA and CDR2 FQGTGA. V usage is TRBV7-3 and J usage is TRBJ2-1; possibly TRBD1 for D (6 bases). The sequence was obtained from a donor over 45 with non-small cell lung cancer. Sample: PBMCs, taken before or after stereotactic body radiation therapy (not recorded which). DNA for the CDR3: TGTGCCAGCAGCCCCTTGGGGGCTGGAGGCTCCTACAATGAGCAGTTCTTC. Translated, it gives CASSPLGAGGSYNEQFF.